This note documents a single T cell receptor beta chain sequence. Original data processing: Using reference gene primer amplification, nucleated cell counts were estimated. The repertoire was sequenced with immunoSEQ multiplex PCR; TCRdb's copy has only in-frame clones and lacks some. V and J calls and clone size are given by that table; D and trimming were obtained from the DNA. The sample lists under 100,000 clones, roughly nine tenths seen once, with around 7.9% in the top ten. The data are from a study of blood T cell repertoires in COVID-19. Overall study: Donors in the United States, Italy and Spain gave samples during acute or convalescent COVID-19. Nucleic acid was either cDNA or gDNA, and it came from T cells, B-cell-depleted T cells, or PBMCs.

Deletions cut 4 bases from V and 2 bases from J, with 18 bases between. CDR1 MGHRA and CDR2 YSYEKL come from the germline V gene. CDR3 length equals 16 residues. The sequence was obtained from a man between 25 and 39 years old with acute or convalescent COVID-19. This chain joins TRBV4-1 and TRBJ2-7; D is ambiguous. What was sequenced was peripheral blood. CDR3 sequence: CASSPNRYRSPYEQYF. The CDR3 DNA reads TGCGCCAGCAGCCCAAACCGTTATCGGAGCCCCTACGAGCAGTACTTC.